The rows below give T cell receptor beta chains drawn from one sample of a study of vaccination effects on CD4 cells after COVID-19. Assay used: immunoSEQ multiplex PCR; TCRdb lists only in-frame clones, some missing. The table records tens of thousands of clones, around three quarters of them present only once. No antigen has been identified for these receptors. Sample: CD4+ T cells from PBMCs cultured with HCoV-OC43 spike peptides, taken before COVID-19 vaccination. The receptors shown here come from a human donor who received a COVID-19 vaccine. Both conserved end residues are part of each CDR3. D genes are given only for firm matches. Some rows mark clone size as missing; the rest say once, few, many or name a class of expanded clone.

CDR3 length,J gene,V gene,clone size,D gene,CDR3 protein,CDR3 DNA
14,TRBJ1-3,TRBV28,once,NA,CASSLLRSGNTIYF,TGTGCCAGCAGTTTGTTGAGATCTGGAAACACCATATATTTT
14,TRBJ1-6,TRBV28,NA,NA,CASRPGQSGVYLHF,TGTGCCAGTCGCCCGGGACAATCGGGAGTGTACCTCCACTTT
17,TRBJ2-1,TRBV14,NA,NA,CASSQDRASPKYNEQFF,TGTGCCAGCAGCCAAGATCGGGCCTCCCCAAAATACAATGAGCAGTTCTTC
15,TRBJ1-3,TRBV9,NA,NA,CASSVDPSPGNTIYF,TGTGCCAGCAGCGTAGATCCCTCCCCTGGAAACACCATATATTTT
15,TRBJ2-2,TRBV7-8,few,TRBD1,CASSSLDRESGELFF,TGTGCCAGCAGCTCCCTGGACAGGGAATCCGGGGAGCTGTTTTTT
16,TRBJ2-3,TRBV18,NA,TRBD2,CASSPPTSGGAYTQYF,TGTGCCAGCTCACCACCGACTAGCGGGGGCGCTTATACGCAGTATTTT
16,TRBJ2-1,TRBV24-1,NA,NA,CATSDPAAASYNEQFF,TGTGCCACCAGTGACCCCGCCGCCGCCTCCTACAATGAGCAGTTCTTC
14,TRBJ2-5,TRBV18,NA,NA,CASSPTGAQETQYF,TGTGCCAGCTCACCCACGGGGGCACAAGAGACCCAGTACTTC
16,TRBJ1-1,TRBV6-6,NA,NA,CASSYSGTSPSGAAFF,TGTGCCAGCAGTTACTCGGGGACATCACCCTCTGGCGCGGCTTTCTTT
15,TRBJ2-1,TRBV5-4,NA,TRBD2,CASSRSGGLYNEQFF,TGTGCCAGCAGCCGGAGCGGGGGGCTTTACAATGAGCAGTTCTTC
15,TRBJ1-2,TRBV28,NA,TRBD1,CASRAGQEGYSGYTF,TGTGCCAGCAGGGCCGGACAGGAGGGGTATTCTGGCTACACCTTC
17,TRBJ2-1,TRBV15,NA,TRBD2,CATSRMGGTLAYKGQFF,TGTGCCACCAGCAGAATGGGAGGGACTCTAGCCTACAAGGGGCAGTTCTTC
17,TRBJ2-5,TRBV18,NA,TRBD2,CASSSLFGGGAGETQYF,TGTGCCAGCTCAAGTCTATTCGGCGGGGGGGCCGGAGAGACCCAGTACTTC
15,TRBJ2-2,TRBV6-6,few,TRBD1,CASMFGTGGTGELFF,TGTGCCAGCATGTTCGGGACAGGGGGCACCGGGGAGCTGTTTTTT
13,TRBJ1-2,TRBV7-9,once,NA,CASSSDGLYGYTF,TGTGCCAGCAGCTCGGACGGGTTATATGGCTACACCTTC
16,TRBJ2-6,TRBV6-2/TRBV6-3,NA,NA,CASSWITGFGANVLTF,TGTGCCAGCAGTTGGATTACAGGGTTTGGGGCCAACGTCCTGACTTTC
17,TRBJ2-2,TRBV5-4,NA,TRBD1,CASSLGQGARRTGELFF,TGTGCCAGCAGCCTGGGACAGGGGGCGCGGCGGACCGGGGAGCTGTTTTTT
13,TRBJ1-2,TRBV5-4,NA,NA,CASSSDGNYGYTF,TGTGCCAGCAGCTCAGACGGAAACTATGGCTACACCTTC
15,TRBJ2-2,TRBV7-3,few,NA,CASSPSGGQDGELFF,TGTGCCAGCAGCCCCTCGGGTGGGCAGGACGGGGAGCTGTTTTTT
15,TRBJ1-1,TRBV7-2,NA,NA,CASSSRTVRNTEAFF,TGTGCCAGCAGCTCCCGGACGGTGAGGAACACTGAAGCTTTCTTT
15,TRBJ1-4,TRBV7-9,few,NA,CASSSGQGANEKLFF,TGTGCCAGCAGCTCCGGGCAGGGAGCGAATGAAAAACTGTTTTTT
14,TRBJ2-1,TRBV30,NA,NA,CAWSTSTPYNEQFF,TGTGCCTGGAGTACTTCGACTCCGTACAATGAGCAGTTCTTC
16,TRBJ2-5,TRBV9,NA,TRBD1,CASSVGPDRAQETQYF,TGTGCCAGCAGCGTAGGCCCGGACAGGGCTCAAGAGACCCAGTACTTC
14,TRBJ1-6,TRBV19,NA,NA,CASSIGGGNSPLHF,TGTGCCAGTAGTATCGGAGGGGGTAATTCACCCCTCCACTTT
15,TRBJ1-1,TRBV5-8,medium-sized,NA,CASSWGGQTNTEAFF,TGTGCCAGCAGCTGGGGTGGGCAGACAAACACTGAAGCTTTCTTT
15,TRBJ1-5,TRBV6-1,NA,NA,CASSDRAVLNQPQHF,TGTGCCAGCAGTGACAGGGCAGTCCTCAATCAGCCCCAGCATTTT
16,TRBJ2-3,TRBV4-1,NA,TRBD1,CASSQRTGGSTDTQYF,TGCGCCAGCAGCCAAAGGACAGGGGGAAGCACAGATACGCAGTATTTT
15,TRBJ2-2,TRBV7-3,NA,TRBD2,CASSRGGHNTGELFF,TGTGCCAGCAGCCGCGGGGGGCACAACACCGGGGAGCTGTTTTTT
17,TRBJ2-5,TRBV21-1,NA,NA,CASSKLGVAGGPETQYF,TGTGCCAGCAGCAAACTAGGAGTAGCGGGGGGGCCGGAGACCCAGTACTTC
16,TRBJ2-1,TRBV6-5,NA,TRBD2,CASSYRLAGGQAGEFF,TGTGCCAGCAGTTACCGGCTAGCGGGGGGCCAAGCGGGTGAGTTCTTC
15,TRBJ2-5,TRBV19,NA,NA,CASSIVSSSQETQYF,TGTGCCAGTAGTATTGTTTCGTCTAGTCAAGAGACCCAGTACTTC
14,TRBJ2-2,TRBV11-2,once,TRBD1,CASSGTGATGELFF,TGTGCCAGCAGTGGCACAGGGGCCACCGGGGAGCTGTTTTTT
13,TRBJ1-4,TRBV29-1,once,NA,CSGTVQTNEKLFF,TGCAGCGGGACAGTACAGACTAATGAAAAACTGTTTTTT
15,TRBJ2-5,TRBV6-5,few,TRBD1,CASSYVSRGQETQYF,TGTGCCAGCAGTTATGTAAGCAGGGGGCAGGAGACCCAGTACTTC
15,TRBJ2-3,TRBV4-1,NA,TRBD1,CASSQDRQGTDTQYF,TGCGCCAGCAGCCAAGATCGACAGGGAACAGATACGCAGTATTTT
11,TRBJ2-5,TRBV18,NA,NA,CASSPGETQYF,TGTGCCAGCTCACCCGGGGAGACCCAGTACTTC
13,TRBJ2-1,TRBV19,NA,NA,CASSIRQWNEQFF,TGTGCCAGTAGTATAAGACAGTGGAATGAGCAGTTCTTC
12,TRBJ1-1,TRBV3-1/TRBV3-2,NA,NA,CASSQTRTQAFF,TGTGCCAGCAGCCAAACCCGGACTCAAGCTTTCTTT
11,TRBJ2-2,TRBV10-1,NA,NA,CASRSDGLMFF,TGCGCCAGCAGGTCTGACGGGCTAATGTTTTTT
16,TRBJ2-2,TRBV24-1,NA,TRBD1,CATSDLRTGNTGELFF,TGTGCCACCAGTGATTTGCGGACAGGGAACACCGGGGAGCTGTTTTTT
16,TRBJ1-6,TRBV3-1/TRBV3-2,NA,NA,CASSQGGAIEGSPLHF,TGTGCCAGCAGCCAAGGGGGGGCGATTGAGGGTTCACCCCTCCACTTT